The 11 T cell receptor beta chains in this list originate from one sample, sequenced in a study of T cell responses to AZD1222 COVID-19 vaccine. Using immunoSEQ multiplex PCR, the repertoire was profiled, and TCRdb retains in-frame clones only, with some absent. Of more than 110,000 clones detected, 91% appear once; the ten largest clones hold about 3%. The material sequenced was peripheral blood, taken on day 0 of AZD1222 vaccination. The receptors here all came from an adult in good health.

J is TRBJ1-2 and V is TRBV12-3 or TRBV12-4; TRBD1 is a possible D gene (6 bases). Trimming shortened V by 5 bases and J by 1 base, and 8 bases separated the two germline ends. The CDR3 has 13 amino acids. This CDR3 reads CASSPDSNYGYTF. The CDR3 coding sequence is TGTGCCAGCAGTCCGGACAGTAACTATGGCTACACCTTC.

DNA of the CDR3: TGCGCCAGCAGCCAAGCGCGGGAGCTCGAGCAGTACTTC. Protein: CASSQARELEQYF. V usage is TRBV4-1 and J usage is TRBJ2-7, with 7 bases fitting TRBD2. The CDR3 has 13 amino acids. CDR1 is MGHRA and CDR2 is YSYEKL in the germline V gene. V shed 1 base, J shed 6 bases, and the junction held 3 bases outside the gene matches.

CDR3 amino acids: CASLGQGAYNSPLHF. Here the CDR3 DNA reads TGTGCCAGCCTCGGACAGGGCGCCTATAATTCACCCCTCCACTTT. This sequence joins TRBV27 and TRBJ1-6; TRBD1 matches at 8 bases. This CDR3 is 15 amino acids long. Trimming at V came to 8 bases and at J to 2 bases, leaving 5 bases not matched to a gene. CDR1 is MNHEY and CDR2 is SMNVEV in the germline V gene (reference sequence).

J is TRBJ1-1 and V is TRBV10-3; no reliable D call. V lost 3 bases and J lost 5, with 7 bases in between. This CDR3 region has 12 residues. Germline-derived CDR1 and CDR2 are ENHRY and SYGVKD. The CDR3 DNA follows: TGTGCCATCAGTGACAGCGGGACTGAAGCTTTCTTT. Translating gives CAISDSGTEAFF.

Only a few counts were recorded for this clone. The chain has TRBV9 and TRBJ1-2, with D possibly being TRBD1 (5 bases). Per germline, CDR1 SGDLS and CDR2 YYNGEE. V shed 0 bases and J shed 5 bases, with 14 bases lying between them. The CDR3 runs 15 residues. CDR3 nucleotides: TGTGCCAGCAGCGTAGCTCCGGGGGGGGAGTATGGCTACACCTTC. It is translated as CASSVAPGGEYGYTF.

The V and J genes are TRBV2 and TRBJ2-2, with 7 bases fitting TRBD2. The ends lost 4 bases at V and 2 bases at J; junction bases unmatched: 4. Germline V gene sequence: CDR1 SNHLY, CDR2 FYNNEI. The CDR3 sequence is 15 residues long. CDR3 in amino acids: CASSAGGGNTGELFF. DNA of the CDR3: TGTGCCAGCAGTGCTGGCGGGGGAAACACCGGGGAGCTGTTTTTT.

The chain uses TRBV5-4 and TRBJ2-3; D is possibly TRBD2 (6 bases). There are 15 residues in the CDR3. Germline assignment: CDR1 SGHNT and CDR2 YYREEE (reference sequence). V was cut by 4 bases and J by 2 bases, with 14 bases left in between. The CDR3 DNA reads TGTGCCAGCAGCGTAAGGGTAGCGGACACAGATACGCAGTATTTT. Its protein product is CASSVRVADTDTQYF.

This chain links TRBV11-2 with TRBJ1-2; TRBD1 is a possible D gene (6 bases). V was pared by 2 bases and J by 8 bases, with 12 bases between. This CDR3 has 13 amino acids. The germline V gene encodes CDR1 SGHAT and CDR2 FQNNGV. Written as DNA, the CDR3 is TGTGCCAGCAGCTTAAGTGGGGGCGCGGGCTACACCTTC. This gives the protein CASSLSGGAGYTF.

The V gene is TRBV15, the J gene TRBJ2-1, with no clear D. Trimming pared 0 bases from V and 0 bases from J, leaving 3 bases between. The V gene's germline CDR1 is LNHNV and CDR2 YYDKDF (reference sequence). This CDR3 spans 14 amino acids. This CDR3 is CATSRDYSYNEQFF. CDR3 sequence (DNA): TGTGCCACCAGCAGAGATTACTCCTACAATGAGCAGTTCTTC.

The chain links TRBV6-5 to TRBJ1-5; D gene uncertain. V lost 6 bases, J lost 7 bases, and 13 bases lay in between. The CDR3 contains 13 residues. The germline V gene has CDR1 MNHEY and CDR2 SVGAGI. The CDR3 reads CASRETSGQPQHF. CDR3 in DNA: TGTGCCAGCAGAGAGACGTCCGGGCAGCCCCAGCATTTT.

This chain uses TRBV19 with TRBJ2-5; 7 bases match TRBD1. CDR1 is LNHDA, CDR2 SQIVND, per germline (reference sequence). V lost 4 bases to trimming and J lost 4 bases; unmatched junction nucleotides: 6. This CDR3 is 14 amino acids long. CDR3 residues: CASSRNRGGETQYF. The DNA for the CDR3 is TGTGCCAGTAGTAGAAACAGGGGTGGAGAGACCCAGTACTTC.